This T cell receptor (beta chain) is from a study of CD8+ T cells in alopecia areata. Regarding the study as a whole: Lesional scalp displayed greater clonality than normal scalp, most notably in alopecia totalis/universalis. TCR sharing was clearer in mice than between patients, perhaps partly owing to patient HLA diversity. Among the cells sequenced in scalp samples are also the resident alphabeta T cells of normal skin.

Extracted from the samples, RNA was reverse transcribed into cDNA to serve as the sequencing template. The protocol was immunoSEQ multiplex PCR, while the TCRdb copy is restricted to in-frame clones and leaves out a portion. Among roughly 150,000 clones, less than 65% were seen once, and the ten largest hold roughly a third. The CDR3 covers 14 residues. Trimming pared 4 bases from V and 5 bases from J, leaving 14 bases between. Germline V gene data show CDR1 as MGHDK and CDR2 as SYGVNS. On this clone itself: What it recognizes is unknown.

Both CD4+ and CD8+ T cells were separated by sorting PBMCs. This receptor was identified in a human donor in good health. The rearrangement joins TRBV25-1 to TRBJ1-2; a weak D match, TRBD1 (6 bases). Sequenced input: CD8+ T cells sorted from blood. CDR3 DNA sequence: TGTGCCAGCAGTGCCACCCAGGGGATTTATGGCTACACCTTC. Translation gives CASSATQGIYGYTF.